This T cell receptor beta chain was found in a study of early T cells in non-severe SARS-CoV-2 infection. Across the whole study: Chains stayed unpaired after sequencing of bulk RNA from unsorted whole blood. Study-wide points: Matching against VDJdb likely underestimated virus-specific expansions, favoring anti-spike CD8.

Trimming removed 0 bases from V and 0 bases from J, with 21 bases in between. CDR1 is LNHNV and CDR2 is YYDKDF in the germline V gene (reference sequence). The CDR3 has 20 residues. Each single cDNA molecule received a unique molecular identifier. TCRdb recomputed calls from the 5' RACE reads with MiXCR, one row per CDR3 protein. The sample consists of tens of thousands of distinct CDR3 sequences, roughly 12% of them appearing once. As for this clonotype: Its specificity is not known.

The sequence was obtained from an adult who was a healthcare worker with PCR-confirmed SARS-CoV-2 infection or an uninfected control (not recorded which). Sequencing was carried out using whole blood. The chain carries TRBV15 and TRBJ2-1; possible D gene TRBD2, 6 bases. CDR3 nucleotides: TGTGCCACCAGCAGAGATCCCCACCTGAGTGGGAGGAGCTCCTACAATGAGCAGTTCTTC. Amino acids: CATSRDPHLSGRSSYNEQFF.